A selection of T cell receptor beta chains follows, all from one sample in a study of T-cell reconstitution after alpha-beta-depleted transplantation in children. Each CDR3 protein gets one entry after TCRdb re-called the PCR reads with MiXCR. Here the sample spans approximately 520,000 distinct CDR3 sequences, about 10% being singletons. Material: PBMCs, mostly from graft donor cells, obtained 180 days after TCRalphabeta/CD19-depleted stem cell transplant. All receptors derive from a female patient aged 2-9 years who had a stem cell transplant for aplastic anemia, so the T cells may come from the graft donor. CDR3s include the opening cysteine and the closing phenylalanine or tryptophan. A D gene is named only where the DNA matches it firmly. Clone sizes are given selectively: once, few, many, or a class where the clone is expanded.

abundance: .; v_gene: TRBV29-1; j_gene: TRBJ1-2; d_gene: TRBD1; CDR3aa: CSVRQGASGYTF; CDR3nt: TGCAGCGTTAGACAGGGGGCGTCCGGCTACACCTTC
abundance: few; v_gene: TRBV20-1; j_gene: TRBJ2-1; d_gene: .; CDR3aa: CSAHGQEFRDEQFF; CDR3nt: TGCAGTGCCCACGGGCAGGAGTTTCGGGATGAGCAGTTCTTC
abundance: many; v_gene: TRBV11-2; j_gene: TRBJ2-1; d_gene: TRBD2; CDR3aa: CASSLIGIAGGRTYNEQFF; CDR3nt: TGTGCCAGCAGCTTAATCGGGATAGCGGGAGGGAGGACCTACAATGAGCAGTTCTTC
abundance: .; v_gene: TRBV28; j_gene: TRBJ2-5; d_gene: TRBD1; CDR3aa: CASTPSTGLTQETQYF; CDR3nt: TGTGCCAGCACCCCTTCGACAGGGCTAACTCAAGAGACCCAGTACTTC
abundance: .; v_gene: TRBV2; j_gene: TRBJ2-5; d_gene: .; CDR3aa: CASSAWTGSIRETQYF; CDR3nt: TGTGCCAGCAGTGCCTGGACGGGGTCCATCCGGGAGACCCAGTACTTC
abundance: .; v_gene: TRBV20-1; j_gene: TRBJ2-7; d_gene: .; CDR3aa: CSATPGSRSYF; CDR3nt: TGCAGTGCCACTCCAGGGTCCAGGTCGTACTTC
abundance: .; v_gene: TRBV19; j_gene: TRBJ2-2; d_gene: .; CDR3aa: CASSPRPITGELFF; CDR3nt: TGTGCCAGTAGTCCCAGACCGATAACCGGGGAGCTGTTTTTT
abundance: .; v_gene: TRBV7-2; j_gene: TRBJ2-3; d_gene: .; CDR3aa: CASSLVGRRADTQYF; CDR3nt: TGTGCCAGCAGCTTAGTTGGCAGAAGGGCAGATACGCAGTATTTT
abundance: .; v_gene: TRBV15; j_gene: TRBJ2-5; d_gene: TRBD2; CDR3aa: CATSREAGGAETQYF; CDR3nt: TGTGCCACCAGCAGAGAGGCGGGAGGCGCGGAGACCCAGTACTTC
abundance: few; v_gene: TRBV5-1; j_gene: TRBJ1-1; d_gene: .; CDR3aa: CASSDSPGMNTEAFF; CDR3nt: TGCGCCAGCAGCGACTCTCCCGGGATGAACACTGAAGCTTTCTTT
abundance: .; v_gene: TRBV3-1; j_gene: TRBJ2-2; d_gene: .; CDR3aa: CASSQVGAVGELFF; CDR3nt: TGTGCCAGCAGCCAAGTGGGGGCGGTCGGGGAGCTGTTTTTT
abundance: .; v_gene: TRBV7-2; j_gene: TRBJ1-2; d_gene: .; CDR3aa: CASSPNPLVLVNYGYTF; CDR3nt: TGTGCCAGCAGCCCAAACCCCCTCGTTCTGGTTAACTATGGCTACACCTTC
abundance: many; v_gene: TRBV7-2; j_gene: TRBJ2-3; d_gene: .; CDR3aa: CASSPGLGGTDTQYF; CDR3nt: TGTGCCAGCAGCCCGGGACTCGGGGGCACAGATACGCAGTATTTT
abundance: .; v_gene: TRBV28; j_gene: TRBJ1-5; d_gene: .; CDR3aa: CASTLPGSNQPQHF; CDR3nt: TGTGCCAGCACTTTACCGGGATCCAATCAGCCCCAGCATTTT
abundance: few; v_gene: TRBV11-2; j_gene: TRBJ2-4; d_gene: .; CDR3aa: CASSLVRRRSSYF; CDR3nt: TGTGCCAGCAGCTTAGTGCGCAGGCGAAGCTCGTACTTC
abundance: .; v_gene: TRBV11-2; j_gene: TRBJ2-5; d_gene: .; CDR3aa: CASSLVAGAGRGYQETQYF; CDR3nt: TGTGCCAGCAGCTTAGTTGCAGGGGCAGGGAGAGGGTACCAAGAGACCCAGTACTTC
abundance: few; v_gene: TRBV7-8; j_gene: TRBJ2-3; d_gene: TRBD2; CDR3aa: CASSSRLAGGFSNTQYF; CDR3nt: TGTGCCAGCAGCTCAAGACTAGCGGGAGGTTTTTCGAATACGCAGTATTTT
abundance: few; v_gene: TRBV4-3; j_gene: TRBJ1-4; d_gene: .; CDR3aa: CASSLMVPGTDLNEKLFF; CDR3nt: TGCGCCAGCAGCCTAATGGTTCCCGGGACGGACCTGAATGAAAAACTGTTTTTT
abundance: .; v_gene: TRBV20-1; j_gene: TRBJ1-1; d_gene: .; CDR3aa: CSARREGVSTEAFF; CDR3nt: TGCAGTGCTAGGAGAGAGGGCGTTAGCACTGAAGCTTTCTTT
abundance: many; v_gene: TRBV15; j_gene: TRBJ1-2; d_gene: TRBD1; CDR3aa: CATRTRGDFGYTF; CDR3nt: TGTGCCACCAGGACCAGGGGGGACTTTGGCTACACCTTC
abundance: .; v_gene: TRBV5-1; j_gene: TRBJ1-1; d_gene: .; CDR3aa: CASSLEGREGAFF; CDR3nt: TGCGCCAGCAGCTTGGAAGGTAGGGAGGGAGCTTTCTTT
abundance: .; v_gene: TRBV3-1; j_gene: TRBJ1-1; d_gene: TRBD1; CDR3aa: CASSLTGGEEAFF; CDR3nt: TGTGCCAGCAGCCTCACAGGGGGAGAAGAGGCTTTCTTT
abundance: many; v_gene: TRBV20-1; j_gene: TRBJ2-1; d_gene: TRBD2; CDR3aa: CSASVASGNNEQFF; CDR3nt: TGCAGTGCTAGTGTCGCTAGCGGCAACAATGAGCAGTTCTTC
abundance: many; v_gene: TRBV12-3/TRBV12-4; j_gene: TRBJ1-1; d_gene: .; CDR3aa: CASSPPGRENTEAFF; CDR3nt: TGTGCCAGCAGTCCCCCGGGCAGGGAGAACACTGAAGCTTTCTTT
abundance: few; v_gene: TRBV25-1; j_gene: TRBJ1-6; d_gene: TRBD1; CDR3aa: CASSAQTGVNSPLHF; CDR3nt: TGTGCCAGCAGTGCCCAGACAGGGGTAAATTCACCCCTCCACTTT
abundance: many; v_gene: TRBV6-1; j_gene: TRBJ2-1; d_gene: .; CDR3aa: CASTPGGLHISRSEQFF; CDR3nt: TGTGCCAGCACCCCAGGGGGACTACACATCTCCAGGAGTGAGCAGTTCTTC
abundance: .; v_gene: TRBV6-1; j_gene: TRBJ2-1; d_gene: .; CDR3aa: CASSEIGPPDEQFF; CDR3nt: TGTGCCAGCAGTGAAATAGGGCCTCCGGATGAGCAGTTCTTC
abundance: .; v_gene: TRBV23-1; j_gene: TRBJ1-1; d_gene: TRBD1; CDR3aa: CASSPTGVEITEAFF; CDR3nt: TGCGCCAGCAGCCCAACAGGGGTGGAGATCACTGAAGCTTTCTTT
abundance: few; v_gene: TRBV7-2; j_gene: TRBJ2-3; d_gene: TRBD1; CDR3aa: CASSFFGTGFTDTQYF; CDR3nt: TGTGCCAGCAGCTTTTTTGGGACAGGGTTCACAGATACGCAGTATTTT
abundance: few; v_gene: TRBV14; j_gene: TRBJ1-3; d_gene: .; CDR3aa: CASSQPRGGINSGNTIYF; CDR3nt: TGTGCCAGCAGCCAACCCAGGGGAGGAATTAACTCTGGAAACACCATATATTTT
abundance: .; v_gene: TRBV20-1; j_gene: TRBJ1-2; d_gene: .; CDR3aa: CSLGGGSLGYTF; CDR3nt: TGCAGTCTGGGGGGGGGGTCCTTAGGCTACACCTTC
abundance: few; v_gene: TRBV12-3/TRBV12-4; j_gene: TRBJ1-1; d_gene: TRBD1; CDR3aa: CASIYRGLDTEAFF; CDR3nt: TGTGCCAGCATTTACAGGGGACTGGACACTGAAGCTTTCTTT
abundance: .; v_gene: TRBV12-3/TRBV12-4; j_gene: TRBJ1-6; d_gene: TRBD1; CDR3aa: CASSWASSGTGLGSPLHF; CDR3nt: TGTGCCAGCAGTTGGGCCTCTTCCGGGACAGGGCTGGGTTCACCCCTCCACTTT
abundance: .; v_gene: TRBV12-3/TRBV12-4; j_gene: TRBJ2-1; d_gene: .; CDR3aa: CASSLALLWTDNEQFF; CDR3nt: TGTGCCAGCAGTTTAGCGCTCTTGTGGACAGACAATGAGCAGTTCTTC
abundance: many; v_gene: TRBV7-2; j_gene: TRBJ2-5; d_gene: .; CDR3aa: CASSFPDGTQYF; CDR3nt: TGTGCCAGCAGCTTCCCGGACGGAACCCAGTACTTC
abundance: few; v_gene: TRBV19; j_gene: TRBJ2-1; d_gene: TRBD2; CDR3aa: CASLGPGLAGRYNEQFF; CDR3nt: TGTGCCAGCCTTGGCCCGGGACTAGCGGGCCGCTACAATGAGCAGTTCTTC
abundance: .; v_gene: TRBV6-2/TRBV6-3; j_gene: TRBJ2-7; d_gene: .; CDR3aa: CASRLTQGGTYEQYF; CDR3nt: TGTGCCAGCAGGTTAACACAGGGGGGGACCTACGAGCAGTACTTC
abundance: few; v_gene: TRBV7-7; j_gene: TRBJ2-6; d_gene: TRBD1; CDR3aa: CAIIGFPKDRGPSGANVLTF; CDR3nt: TGTGCGATTATCGGGTTTCCCAAGGACAGGGGCCCCTCTGGGGCCAACGTCCTGACTTTC
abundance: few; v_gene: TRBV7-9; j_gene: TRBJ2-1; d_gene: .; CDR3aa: CASSLRSIF; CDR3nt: TGTGCCAGCAGCTTGCGATCGATCTTC
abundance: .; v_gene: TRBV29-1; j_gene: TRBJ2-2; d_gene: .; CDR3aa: CSVETVNTGELFF; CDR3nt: TGCAGCGTCGAGACTGTGAACACCGGGGAGCTGTTTTTT
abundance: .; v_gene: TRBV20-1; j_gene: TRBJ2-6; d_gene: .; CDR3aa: CSARDTAAPEYSGANVLTF; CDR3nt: TGCAGTGCTAGAGACACGGCGGCACCTGAATACTCTGGGGCCAACGTCCTGACTTTC
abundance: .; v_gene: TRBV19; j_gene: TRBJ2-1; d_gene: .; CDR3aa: CASTLQGWVGEQFF; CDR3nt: TGTGCCAGTACCCTACAGGGATGGGTCGGTGAGCAGTTCTTC
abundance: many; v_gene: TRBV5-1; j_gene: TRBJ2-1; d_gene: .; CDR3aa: CASSISGSYNEQFF; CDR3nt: TGCGCCAGCAGCATTTCTGGGTCCTACAATGAGCAGTTCTTC
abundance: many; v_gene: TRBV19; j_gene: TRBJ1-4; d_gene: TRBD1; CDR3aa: CASSIRDRLNEKLFF; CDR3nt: TGTGCCAGTAGTATCCGGGACAGACTTAATGAAAAACTGTTTTTT
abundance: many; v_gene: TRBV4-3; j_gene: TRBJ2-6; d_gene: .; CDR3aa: CASSHLWDASGANVLTF; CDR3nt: TGCGCCAGCAGCCATTTATGGGATGCCTCTGGGGCCAACGTCCTGACTTTC
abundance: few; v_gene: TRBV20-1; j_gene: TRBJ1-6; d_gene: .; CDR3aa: CSARDRPGANSPLHF; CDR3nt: TGCAGTGCTAGAGATAGGCCCGGGGCAAATTCACCCCTCCACTTT
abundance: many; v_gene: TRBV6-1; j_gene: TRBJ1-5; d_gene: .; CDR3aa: CASTPDSPYSNQPQHF; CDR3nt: TGTGCCAGCACCCCGGACAGCCCTTATAGCAATCAGCCCCAGCATTTT
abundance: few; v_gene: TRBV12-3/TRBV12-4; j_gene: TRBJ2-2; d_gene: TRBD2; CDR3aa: CASNLAGGELFF; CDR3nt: TGTGCCAGCAATCTAGCGGGAGGGGAGCTGTTTTTT